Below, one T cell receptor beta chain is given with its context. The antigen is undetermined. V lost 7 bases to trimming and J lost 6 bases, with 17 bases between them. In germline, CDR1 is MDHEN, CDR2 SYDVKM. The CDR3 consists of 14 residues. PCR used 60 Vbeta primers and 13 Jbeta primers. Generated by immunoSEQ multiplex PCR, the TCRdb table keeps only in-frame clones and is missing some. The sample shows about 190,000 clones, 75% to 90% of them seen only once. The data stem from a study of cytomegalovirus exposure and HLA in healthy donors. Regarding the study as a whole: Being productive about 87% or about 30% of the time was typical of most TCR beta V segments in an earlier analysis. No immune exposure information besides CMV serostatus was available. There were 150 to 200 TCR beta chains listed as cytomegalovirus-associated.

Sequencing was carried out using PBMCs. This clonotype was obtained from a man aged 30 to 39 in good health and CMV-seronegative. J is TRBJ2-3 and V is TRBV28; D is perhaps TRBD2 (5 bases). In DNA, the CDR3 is TGTGCCAGCAACCCCGCGCGGGCCAGGGATACGCAGTATTTT. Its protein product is CASNPARARDTQYF.